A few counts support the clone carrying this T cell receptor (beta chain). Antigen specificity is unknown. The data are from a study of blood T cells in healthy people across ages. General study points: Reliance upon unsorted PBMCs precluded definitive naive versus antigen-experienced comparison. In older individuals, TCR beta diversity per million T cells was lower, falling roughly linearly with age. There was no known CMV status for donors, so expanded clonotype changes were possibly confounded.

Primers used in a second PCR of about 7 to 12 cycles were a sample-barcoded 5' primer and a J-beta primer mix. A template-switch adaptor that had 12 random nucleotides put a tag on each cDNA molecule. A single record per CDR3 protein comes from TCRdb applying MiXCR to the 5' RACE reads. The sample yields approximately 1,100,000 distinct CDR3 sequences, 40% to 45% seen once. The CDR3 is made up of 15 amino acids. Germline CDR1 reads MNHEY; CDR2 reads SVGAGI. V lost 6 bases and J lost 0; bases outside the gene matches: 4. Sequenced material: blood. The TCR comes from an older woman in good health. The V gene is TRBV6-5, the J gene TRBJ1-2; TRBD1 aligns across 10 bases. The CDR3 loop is CASRLDRGPNYGYTF. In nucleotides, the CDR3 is TGTGCCAGCAGACTCGACAGGGGGCCTAACTATGGCTACACCTTC.